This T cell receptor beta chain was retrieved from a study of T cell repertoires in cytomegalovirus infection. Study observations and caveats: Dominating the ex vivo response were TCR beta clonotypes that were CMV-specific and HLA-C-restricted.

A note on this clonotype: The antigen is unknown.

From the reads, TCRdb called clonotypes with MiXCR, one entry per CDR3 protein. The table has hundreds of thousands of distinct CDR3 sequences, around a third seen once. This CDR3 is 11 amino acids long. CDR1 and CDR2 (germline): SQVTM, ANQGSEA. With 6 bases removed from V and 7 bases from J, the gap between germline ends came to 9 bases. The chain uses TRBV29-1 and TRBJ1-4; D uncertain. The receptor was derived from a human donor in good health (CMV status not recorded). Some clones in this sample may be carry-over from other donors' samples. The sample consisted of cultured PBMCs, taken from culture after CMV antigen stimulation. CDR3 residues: CSVTGGEKLFF. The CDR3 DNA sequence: TGCAGCGTCACTGGAGGTGAAAAACTGTTTTTT.